This TCR beta chain was identified in a study of identical twins. The CDR3 is 14 amino acids. The trim removed 4 bases at V and 5 bases at J, leaving 7 bases unmatched. Germline V gene lookup returns CDR1 MGHRA and CDR2 YSYEKL. TCRdb itself ran the 5' RACE reads through MiXCR, one entry per CDR3 protein. Found here are about 240,000 distinct CDR3 sequences, 8% to 11% of them singletons; the top ten hold more than 8.5%. Ten or more counts support this clonotype. The sample was memory T cells sorted from blood. The TCR originated in a man between 50 and 59 years old in good health. J is TRBJ2-5 and V is TRBV4-1; TRBD1 matches 7 bases. The CDR3 nucleotides are TGCGCCAGCAGCCCGGGGACAGTCATTGAGACCCAGTACTTC. This sequence encodes CASSPGTVIETQYF.